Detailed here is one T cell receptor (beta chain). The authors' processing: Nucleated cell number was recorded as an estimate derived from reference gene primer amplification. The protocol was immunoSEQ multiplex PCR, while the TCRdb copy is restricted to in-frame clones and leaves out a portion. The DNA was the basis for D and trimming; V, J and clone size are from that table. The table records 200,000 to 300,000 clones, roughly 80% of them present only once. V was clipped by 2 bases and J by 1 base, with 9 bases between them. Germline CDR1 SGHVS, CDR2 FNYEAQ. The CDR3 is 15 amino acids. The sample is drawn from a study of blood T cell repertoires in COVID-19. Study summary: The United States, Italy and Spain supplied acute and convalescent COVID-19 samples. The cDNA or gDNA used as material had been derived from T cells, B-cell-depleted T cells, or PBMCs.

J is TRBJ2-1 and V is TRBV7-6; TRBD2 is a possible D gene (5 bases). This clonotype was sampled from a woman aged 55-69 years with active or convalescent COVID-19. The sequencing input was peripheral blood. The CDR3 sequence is CASSLRLASYNEQFF. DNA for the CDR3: TGTGCCAGCAGCTTAAGGCTAGCATCCTACAATGAGCAGTTCTTC.